This is a list of T cell receptor beta chains from one sample in a study of T-cell memory formation after mild COVID-19. MiXCR, applied by TCRdb to the 5' RACE reads, yields one record per CDR3 protein. The table records roughly 200,000 distinct CDR3 sequences, 16% of them present only once. The specimen was PBMCs or a T cell subset sorted from them (not recorded which). The receptors come from an adult woman who had mild COVID-19 (a few samples of this study predate the infection). Cell type and time point are not known. Both conserved end residues are part of each CDR3.

>TRBJ2-7|TRBV12-3/TRBV12-4
CASSLEGDYEQYF
>TRBJ2-1|TRBV10-3
CAISDGGEQFF
>TRBJ2-2|TRBV5-1
CASSFRDLRTGELFF
>TRBJ2-2|TRBV19
CASRGGQGSTGELFF
>TRBJ2-3|TRBV5-4
CASSFGDLSTDTQYF
>TRBJ1-1|TRBV6-5
CASSYEDRGTEAFF
>TRBJ2-3|TRBV20-1
CSAEGMDTQYF
>TRBJ1-2|TRBV12-3/TRBV12-4
CASSALGQNYGYTF
>TRBJ2-5|TRBV10-3
CAISAGRGFQETQYF
>TRBJ2-1|TRBV4-3
CASSQDAPGQHNEQFF
>TRBJ1-2|TRBV5-1
CASSLAGQTYGYTF
>TRBJ2-7|TRBV12-3/TRBV12-4
CASSPPWGSSIF
>TRBJ2-5|TRBV7-3
CASSYDHGETQYF
>TRBJ1-2|TRBV10-2
CASSGREFYGYTF
>TRBJ2-7|TRBV7-9
CASSLTGPSYEQYF
>TRBJ1-2|TRBV7-2
CASSLGWDPANYGYTF
>TRBJ2-2|TRBV29-1
CSVEDLRGLTGELFF
>TRBJ2-7|TRBV5-1
CASTDRGSSYEQYF
>TRBJ2-1|TRBV20-1
CSARDPLPSGPYNEQFF
>TRBJ1-5|TRBV12-3/TRBV12-4
CASSLAGGNGREHF
>TRBJ2-5|TRBV5-1
CASSNRTGQETQYF
>TRBJ2-1|TRBV7-2
CASSRNGQGYYNEQFF
>TRBJ2-5|TRBV7-9
CASSTGLAVQETQYF
>TRBJ2-5|TRBV7-9
CASSLRRDSGTQYF
>TRBJ1-5|TRBV5-5
CASSWGTGGNQPQHF
>TRBJ2-5|TRBV24-1
CATSAGLGKKTDRKETQYF
>TRBJ2-4|TRBV27
CASSSPVRGGANIQYF
>TRBJ2-5|TRBV20-1
CSASRRIEQTQYF
>TRBJ2-2|TRBV9
CASSVDNTGELFF
>TRBJ1-1|TRBV18
CASSPLALNTEAFF
>TRBJ2-3|TRBV5-1
CASSSGQGRTDTQYF
>TRBJ1-1|TRBV9
CASSARTGLDSAFF
>TRBJ1-1|TRBV12-5
CASGPTTGGLKGFF
>TRBJ2-5|TRBV18
CASSPMQETQYF
>TRBJ1-1|TRBV20-1
CSAEDRSFFEAFF
>TRBJ2-1|TRBV7-3
CASSNGLAGLYNEQFF
>TRBJ2-5|TRBV7-9
CASRGTAGETQYF
>TRBJ2-1|TRBV7-3
CASSPGPDEQFF
>TRBJ2-1|TRBV7-9
CASSLVALAGGEQFF
>TRBJ2-7|TRBV5-1
CASSLEGALYEQYF
>TRBJ2-3|TRBV9
CASSVVGVSTDTQYF
>TRBJ1-1|TRBV7-6
CASSPPLGTGVTEAFF
>TRBJ2-7|TRBV5-1
CASKVMVSAYEQYF
>TRBJ2-1|TRBV20-1
CSATSRNNEQFF
>TRBJ2-1|TRBV29-1
CSVCTGSSCEQFF
>TRBJ2-1|TRBV6-2/TRBV6-3
CASLMGVSGVNEQFF
>TRBJ1-6|TRBV6-1
CASSFRTGSNSPLHF
>TRBJ2-7|TRBV12-3/TRBV12-4
CASSLRQGAREQYF
>TRBJ1-5|TRBV12-3/TRBV12-4
CASSLRDTWPQHF
>TRBJ2-1|TRBV5-1
CASSLTSIPANEQFF